These 7 T cell receptor beta chains came from one sample sequenced in a study of tumor-infiltrating lymphocytes in oesophageal squamous cell carcinoma. TCRdb reprocessed the PCR reads via MiXCR and lists one record per CDR3 protein. This table has approximately 19,000 distinct CDR3 sequences, over 40% appearing once. The specimen sequenced was normal esophageal tissue next to the tumor. These receptors were taken from a male donor with esophageal squamous cell carcinoma.

By share, this clonotype ranks as large (0.1 to 1%). V and J are TRBV7-2 and TRBJ2-3, with D unclear. The germline CDR1 and CDR2 sequences are SGHTA and FQGNSA. CDR3 length: 12 amino acids. Trimming left V 1 base short and J 3 bases short, with 2 bases between. The CDR3 DNA reads as TGTGCCAGCAGCTTAGGGACAGATACGCAGTATTTT. Its protein is CASSLGTDTQYF.

This chain uses TRBV7-9 with TRBJ2-7; no firm D call. The V gene lost 3 bases and the J gene lost 2 bases, with 5 bases spanning the gap. Germline V gives CDR1 SEHNR, CDR2 FQNEAQ (reference sequence). The CDR3 runs to 12 residues. CDR3 amino acids: CASSFKAYEQYF. CDR3 sequence (DNA): TGTGCCAGCAGCTTTAAAGCCTACGAGCAGTACTTC. Based on the CDR3 plus reference TRBV7-9 and TRBJ2-7, the full variable domain is DTGVSQNPRHKITKRGQNVTFRCDPISEHNRLYWYRQTLGQGPEFLTYFQNEAQLEKSRLLSDRFSAERPKGSFSTLEIQRTEQGDSAMYLCASSFKAYEQYFGPGTRLTVT.

This clonotype appeared many times. The V gene is TRBV11-3, the J gene TRBJ2-7, with 9 bases lining up with TRBD2. This CDR3 region has 16 residues. V lost 5 bases, J lost 2 bases, and 10 bases stayed unmatched. Germline CDR1 reads SGHNT; CDR2 reads YENEEA. CDR3 residues: CASSPLRAGGTYEQYF. The CDR3 DNA reads as TGTGCCAGCAGCCCACTCCGGGCGGGAGGGACCTACGAGCAGTACTTC.

At least ten counts were recorded for this clonotype. A much larger clone is a single base away; this may be a read error. This chain joins TRBV7-3 and TRBJ2-5, with TRBD2 matching over 10 bases. The germline gives CDR1 SGHTA, CDR2 FQGTGA. The CDR3 contains 16 residues. The junction had 17 bases not matched to a gene; V was cut back by 5 bases and J by 11 bases. CDR3 nucleotide sequence: TGTGCCAGCAGCCCAAACTCCGGGACTAGCGACAATGAGCAGTACTTC. Its translation: CASSPNSGTSDNEQYF.

This clonotype is deemed medium-sized (0.01 to 0.1%). J is TRBJ2-2 and V is TRBV12-3 or TRBV12-4; 9 bases agree with TRBD2. CDR3 length: 17 residues. The J segment lost 5 bases and the V segment lost 6 bases, leaving 13 bases of the junction unmatched. CDR3 sequence (DNA): TGTGCCAGCAGCCCTACGGGCGGGAGGGCCCAAACCGGGGAGCTGTTTTTT. Protein sequence: CASSPTGGRAQTGELFF.

CDR3 in amino acids: CASSDVGNEAFF. The CDR3 coding sequence is TGTGCCAGCAGTGACGTGGGGAATGAAGCTTTCTTT. The chain combines TRBV2 with TRBJ1-1; D is uncertain. The CDR3 spans 12 residues. V lost 3 bases and J 7 bases, leaving 9 bases between the germline ends. Per the germline V gene, CDR1 is SNHLY and CDR2 is FYNNEI.

V and J are TRBV6-1 and TRBJ2-1; no clear D gene. Germline CDR1 is MNHNS and CDR2 is SASEGT. Trimming shortened V by 5 bases and J by 0 bases, and 17 bases separated the two germline ends. This CDR3 is built from 17 residues. CDR3 amino acids: CASSYTAWTHSYNEQFF. CDR3 DNA: TGTGCCAGCAGTTACACCGCCTGGACCCACTCCTACAATGAGCAGTTCTTC.